The 14 T cell receptor beta chains given below trace back to one sample, sequenced in a study of blood T cell repertoires in COVID-19. The protocol was immunoSEQ multiplex PCR, while the TCRdb copy is restricted to in-frame clones and leaves out a portion. The sample consists of approximately 250,000 clones, roughly 84% of them appearing once. Sequencing was carried out using peripheral blood. The receptor set was obtained from a woman aged 45-65 years with acute or convalescent COVID-19.

The gene calls are TRBV10-3 and TRBJ1-4; D is ambiguous. CDR3 length: 15 residues. Germline V gene data show CDR1 as ENHRY and CDR2 as SYGVKD. V lost 6 bases and J lost 8, with 19 bases in between. The CDR3 DNA reads TGTGCCATCAGCGAGACAAATTCTGGAGGCGAAAAACTGTTTTTT. Protein: CAISETNSGGEKLFF.

The V call is TRBV10-3, the J call TRBJ2-1, with 8 bases aligning to TRBD1. Trimming removed 2 bases from V and 9 bases from J; junction bases left unmatched: 6. The germline V gene encodes CDR1 ENHRY and CDR2 SYGVKD. The CDR3 is made up of 14 amino acids. CDR3 sequence (DNA): TGTGCCATCAGTGAGGGACAGGGCGGTGGTGAGCAGTTCTTC. It specifies CAISEGQGGGEQFF.

CDR3 in amino acids: CATPGQNSPLHF. In DNA form, the CDR3 reads TGTGCCACCCCGGGACAAAATTCACCCCTCCACTTT. The J gene is TRBJ1-6, the V gene TRBV27; a possible D gene is TRBD1 (6 bases). The V end was cut by 10 bases, the J end by 7 bases, with 11 bases between. The germline V gene encodes CDR1 MNHEY and CDR2 SMNVEV (reference sequence). The CDR3 runs to 12 residues.

The genes are TRBV6-5 and TRBJ2-7; D uncertain. Between the trimmed V and J ends, which lost 6 bases and 1 base, there was a span of 7 bases. Germline values: CDR1 MNHEY, CDR2 SVGAGI. CDR3 length: 12 residues. This CDR3 is CASSQTSYEQYF. Here the CDR3 DNA reads TGTGCCAGCAGCCAGACATCCTACGAGCAGTACTTC.

This chain joins TRBV3-1 (or the pseudogene TRBV3-2) and TRBJ2-2; 8 bases match TRBD2. CDR3 size: 22 residues. J was trimmed by 6 bases and V by 4 bases; bases with no gene match: 28. Germline V gene data show CDR1 as LGHDT and CDR2 as YNNKEL (reference sequence). The CDR3 DNA sequence: TGTGCCAGCAGCCCCCTATACGGACAGTCGGACGGAACGGGAGGGCCCCCCGGGGAGCTGTTTTTT. It codes for CASSPLYGQSDGTGGPPGELFF.

The chain links TRBV30 to TRBJ1-4; D not certain. The CDR3 is 13 residues long. In germline, CDR1 is GTSNPN, CDR2 SVGIG (reference sequence). V lost 3 bases, J lost 10 bases, and 15 bases lay in between. The CDR3 sequence is CAWSVEPYPKLFF. CDR3 nucleotide sequence: TGTGCCTGGAGCGTAGAACCCTATCCAAAACTGTTTTTT.

V gene TRBV5-5 combines with J gene TRBJ1-2, with 8 bases aligning to TRBD1. This CDR3 has 13 residues. After removal of 0 bases from V and 8 bases from J, the junction contained 3 bases not matched to a gene. Germline lookup yields CDR1 SGHKS and CDR2 YYEKEE (reference sequence). This chain's CDR3 is CASSLEQGEGYTF. In DNA, the CDR3 is TGTGCCAGCAGCTTGGAACAGGGGGAAGGCTACACCTTC.

This chain links TRBV14 with TRBJ1-4, with TRBD1 matching over 8 bases. The CDR3 totals 15 residues. CDR1 and CDR2 (germline): SGHDN, FVKESK. V trimming: 4 bases; J trimming: 8 bases; junction bases outside the gene matches: 9. CDR3: CASSPGQGKDEKLFF. DNA of the CDR3: TGTGCCAGCAGCCCCGGACAGGGAAAGGACGAAAAACTGTTTTTT.

The rearrangement links TRBV5-1 to TRBJ2-3; D might be TRBD1 (6 bases). Germline V gene sequence: CDR1 SGHRS, CDR2 YFSETQ. V shed 4 bases and J shed 0 bases, with 15 bases lying between them. This CDR3 spans 16 amino acids. The CDR3, as DNA: TGCGCCAGCAGCATCGGACAGATCCCTAGCACAGATACGCAGTATTTT. Translation gives CASSIGQIPSTDTQYF.

This rearrangement joins TRBV28 to TRBJ2-1, with D perhaps TRBD1 (5 bases). V lost 8 bases to trimming and J lost 0 bases, with 14 bases between them. The CDR3 spans 15 residues. Germline V gives CDR1 MDHEN, CDR2 SYDVKM. In DNA form, the CDR3 reads TGTGCCAGCTCCCCAGGGTTAAGCTCCTACAATGAGCAGTTCTTC. As protein: CASSPGLSSYNEQFF.

The chain links TRBV2 to TRBJ2-7; no reliable D call. Per the germline V gene, CDR1 is SNHLY and CDR2 is FYNNEI. Trimming removed 3 bases at V and 6 bases at J, with 12 bases between. The CDR3 consists of 13 residues. In DNA, the CDR3 is TGTGCCAGCAGTGACTACTCAACCGGCGAGCAGTACTTC. This codes for CASSDYSTGEQYF.

A word on this clone: One end of the junction does not line up with germline, which may come from a read error. The rearrangement links TRBV12-5 to TRBJ1-6; 7 positions match TRBD1. CDR1 and CDR2 from the germline V gene are LGHNT and FRNRAP. The CDR3 is 17 residues long. CDR3 protein: CASWDRDRIRYKSPLHF. The CDR3 DNA follows: TGTGCTAGCTGGGACCGGGACAGAATTCGGTATAAGTCACCCCTCCACTTT.

This clone occurred once. The chain links TRBV6-5 to TRBJ2-1; TRBD1 aligns across 8 bases. The length of the CDR3 is 15 residues. Germline-derived CDR1 and CDR2 are MNHEY and SVGAGI. Trimming removed 5 bases from V and 4 bases from J; junction bases left unmatched: 7. Written as DNA, the CDR3 is TGTGCCAGCAGTCCCCAGGGGGCGGTTTACAATGAGCAGTTCTTC. Translation gives CASSPQGAVYNEQFF.

The chain uses TRBV9 and TRBJ2-1, with 9 bases aligning to TRBD2. The CDR3 spans 16 residues. V dropped 5 bases and J dropped 4; count of bases not matched to a gene: 10. Germline V gene lookup returns CDR1 SGDLS and CDR2 YYNGEE. CDR3 bases: TGTGCCAGCAGTACTGGTAGCGGGGGCAGGTACAATGAGCAGTTCTTC. As protein: CASSTGSGGRYNEQFF.